Sequencing of this T cell receptor beta chain was carried out in a study of blood T cell repertoires in COVID-19. Study in general: Samples representing acute and convalescent COVID-19 were sourced from the United States, Italy and Spain.

Living in 24 US areas, the participants were between roughly 18 and 90 years of age. Before they entered the study, exposed participants had met a COVID-19 case within 2 weeks. Original processing notes: Reference gene primers were amplified, and this amplification served to estimate nucleated cell counts. Assay: immunoSEQ multiplex PCR; the TCRdb copy retains only in-frame clones and omits some. V and J calls plus clone size are reproduced from that table; the DNA served to infer D and trimming. This sample carries some 300,000 clones, over 85% of them seen once, and the ten largest clones take less than 3.5%. Germline assignment: CDR1 LGHDT and CDR2 YNNKEL (reference sequence). V lost 0 bases to trimming and J lost 6 bases; unmatched junction nucleotides: 6. The CDR3 has 16 amino acids.

The rearrangement joins TRBV3-1 (or the pseudogene TRBV3-2) to TRBJ2-1, with 9 nucleotides matching TRBD2. The sequence was collected from a woman between 45 and 60 years old who had been exposed to COVID-19. The sample consisted of PBMCs or T cells enriched from blood (not recorded which). The CDR3 DNA sequence: TGTGCCAGCAGCCAAGATATGAGCGGGGGGTTCAATGAGCAGTTCTTC. Translated, it gives CASSQDMSGGFNEQFF.